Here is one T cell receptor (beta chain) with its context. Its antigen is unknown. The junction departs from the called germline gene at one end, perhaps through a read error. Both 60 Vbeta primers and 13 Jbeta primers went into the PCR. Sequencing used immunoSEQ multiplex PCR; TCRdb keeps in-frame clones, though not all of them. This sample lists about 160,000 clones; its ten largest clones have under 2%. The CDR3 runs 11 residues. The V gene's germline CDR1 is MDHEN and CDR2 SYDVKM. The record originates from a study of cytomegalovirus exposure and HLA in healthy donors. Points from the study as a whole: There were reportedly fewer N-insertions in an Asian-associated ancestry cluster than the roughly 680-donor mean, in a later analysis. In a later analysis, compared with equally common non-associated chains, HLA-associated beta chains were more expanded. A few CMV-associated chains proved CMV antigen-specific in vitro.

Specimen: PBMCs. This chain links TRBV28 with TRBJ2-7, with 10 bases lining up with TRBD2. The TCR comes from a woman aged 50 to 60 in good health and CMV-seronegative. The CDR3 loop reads CASRDLTSGYF. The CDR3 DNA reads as TGTGCCAGCAGGGATTTGACTAGCGGGTATTTC. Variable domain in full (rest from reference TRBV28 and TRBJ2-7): DVKVTQSSRYLVKRTGEKVFLECVQDMDHENMFWYRQDPGLGLRLIYFSYDVKMKEKGDIPEGYSVSREKKERFSLILESASTNQTSMYLCASRDLTSGYFGPGTRLTVT.